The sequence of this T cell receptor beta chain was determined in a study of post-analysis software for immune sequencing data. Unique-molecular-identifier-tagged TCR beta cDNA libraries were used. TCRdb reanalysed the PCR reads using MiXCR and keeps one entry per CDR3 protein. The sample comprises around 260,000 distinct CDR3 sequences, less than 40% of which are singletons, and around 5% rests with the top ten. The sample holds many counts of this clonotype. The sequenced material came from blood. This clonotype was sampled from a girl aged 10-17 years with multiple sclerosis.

CDR3 sequence: CASRLPGQGTDTQYF. CDR3 nucleotide sequence: TGTGCCAGCAGGCTCCCGGGACAGGGCACAGATACGCAGTATTTT. V and J are TRBV6-6 and TRBJ2-3; 8 bases line up with TRBD1. Trimming at V came to 6 bases and at J to 1 base, leaving 6 bases not matched to a gene. CDR1 and CDR2 (germline): MNHNY, SVGAGI (reference sequence). The CDR3 has 15 residues.